This passage covers 23 T cell receptor beta chains from one sample sequenced in a study of T cell repertoires in cytomegalovirus infection. From the reads, TCRdb called clonotypes with MiXCR, one entry per CDR3 protein. The sample yields 100,000 to 150,000 distinct CDR3 sequences, 7% to 10% seen once. Sequencing used PBMCs. The receptors here all came from a human donor in good health (CMV status not recorded). Some clones in this sample may be carry-over from other donors' samples.

This clonotype came up many times. The chain combines TRBV5-4 with TRBJ2-5, with TRBD2 identical over 13 bases. The CDR3 is 16 residues long. The germline gives CDR1 SGHNT, CDR2 YYREEE (reference sequence). J gave up 5 bases and V 4 bases, and 8 bases lay outside the gene matches. This chain's CDR3 is CASSGRTSGGVETQYF. The CDR3 DNA sequence: TGTGCCAGCAGCGGAAGGACTAGCGGGGGAGTGGAGACCCAGTACTTC.

This clonotype was picked up a small number of times. The genes are TRBV20-1 and TRBJ1-3; D may be TRBD1 (5 bases). CDR1 is DFQATT and CDR2 is SNEGSKA in the germline V gene (reference sequence). This CDR3 region has 19 residues. The CDR3 DNA reads as TGCAGCAAGGATTTCGACAGAGCAGTTCCCCCGGACTCTGGAAACACCATATATTTT. It translates to CSKDFDRAVPPDSGNTIYF.

In its sample, this clonotype was seen many times. V gene TRBV7-2 combines with J gene TRBJ1-2, with D tentatively TRBD1 (6 bases). The CDR3 runs 13 residues. Germline CDR1 is SGHTA and CDR2 is FQGNSA. V was pared by 4 bases and J by 4 bases, with 10 bases between. The DNA for the CDR3 is TGTGCCAGCAGCTCAGGACAGACCTATGGCTACACCTTC. This encodes CASSSGQTYGYTF.

This clonotype was found many times. The chain is built from TRBV28 and TRBJ2-3; 9 bases agree with TRBD2. The germline CDR1 and CDR2 sequences are MDHEN and SYDVKM. The CDR3 is 15 amino acids. With V trimmed by 5 bases and J by 4 bases, 7 bases remained unmatched. This CDR3 reads CASSRGGALADTQYF. The DNA of the CDR3 is TGTGCCAGCAGTCGCGGGGGGGCCTTGGCAGATACGCAGTATTTT.

In its sample, this clonotype was seen many times. This sequence joins TRBV7-2 and TRBJ1-6; TRBD1 might be the D (6 bases). The germline V and J ends were trimmed by 5 bases and 2 bases, with 16 bases remaining between them. Germline loops: CDR1 SGHTA, CDR2 FQGNSA. CDR3 length: 17 residues. CDR3 residues: CASSPTQGVPYNSPLHF. DNA for the CDR3: TGTGCCAGCAGCCCCACACAGGGAGTACCCTATAATTCACCCCTCCACTTT.

This clonotype was seen more than once but under ten times. V is TRBV29-1 and J is TRBJ2-3; D is undetermined. Germline V gene sequence: CDR1 SQVTM, CDR2 ANQGSEA. This CDR3 comprises 13 residues. Trimming shortened V by 4 bases and J by 3 bases, and 11 bases separated the two germline ends. The CDR3 DNA is TGCAGCGTTGCCTCGAAACCTACAGATACGCAGTATTTT. Translated: CSVASKPTDTQYF.

This clonotype was counted only a few times. This chain connects TRBV29-1 to TRBJ2-1, with TRBD1 matching 9 bases. The CDR3 has 15 amino acids. J gave up 7 bases and V 1 base, and 8 bases lay outside the gene matches. Germline assignment: CDR1 SQVTM and CDR2 ANQGSEA. CDR3 DNA: TGCAGCGTTGAAGGAACGGGACAGGGTTGGAATGAGCAGTTCTTC. It codes for CSVEGTGQGWNEQFF.

The chain joins TRBV28 to TRBJ2-2; maybe TRBD1 (8 bases). In germline, CDR1 is MDHEN, CDR2 SYDVKM. The CDR3 has 15 residues. V was trimmed by 7 bases and J by 0 bases, leaving 12 bases between them. CDR3 nucleotide sequence: TGTGCCAGCAAACAGGGGGGGACGAACACCGGGGAGCTGTTTTTT. It translates to CASKQGGTNTGELFF.

This clonotype has a handful of counts. The CDR3 DNA reads TGTGCCAGCAGCCAACGACGCGACCATGAGCAGTTCTTC. Its protein product is CASSQRRDHEQFF. The chain links TRBV3-1 to TRBJ2-1; D gene uncertain. Germline loops: CDR1 LGHDT, CDR2 YNNKEL (reference sequence). V was shortened by 2 bases and J by 8 bases, with 10 bases between the two germline ends. This CDR3 is built from 13 residues.

This clonotype has more than one count but fewer than ten. The genes are TRBV25-1 and TRBJ1-1; D gene unclear. The CDR3 contains 14 residues. V lost 1 base, J lost 11 bases, and 17 bases lay in between. Germline V gene sequence: CDR1 MGHDK, CDR2 SYGVNS. CDR3 coding DNA: TGTGCCAGCAGTGAATGGACCTTATCCTTCCCGGCTTTCTTT. Encoded protein: CASSEWTLSFPAFF. The entire variable domain, with the rest obtained from reference TRBV25-1 and TRBJ1-1, is as follows: EADIYQTPRYLVIGTGKKITLECSQTMGHDKMYWYQQDPGMELHLIHYSYGVNSTEKGDLSSESTVSRIRTEHFPLTLESARPSHTSQYLCASSEWTLSFPAFFGQGTRLTVV.

This chain uses TRBV3-1 with TRBJ1-2; the D is unclear. The CDR3 runs to 14 residues. Trimming cost V 4 bases and J 5 bases, with 14 bases left between them. Germline values: CDR1 LGHDT, CDR2 YNNKEL (reference sequence). CDR3 residues: CASSPKGWGYGYTF. The CDR3, as DNA: TGTGCCAGCAGCCCCAAGGGTTGGGGATATGGCTACACCTTC.

This clonotype has at least ten counts. The DNA of the CDR3 is TGTGCCAGTAACTCGGACAGGGCTGGGGCCAACGTCCTGACTTTC. Protein product: CASNSDRAGANVLTF. The chain couples TRBV19 to TRBJ2-6; 8 nucleotides align to TRBD1. CDR3 length equals 15 residues. V was pared by 7 bases and J by 2 bases, with 4 bases of the junction left unmatched. The germline V gene has CDR1 LNHDA and CDR2 SQIVND (reference sequence).

This clonotype was found many times. The chain recombines TRBV12-5 with TRBJ1-1; 7 bases agree with TRBD1. With V trimmed by 3 bases and J by 1 base, 2 bases remained unmatched. CDR3 length equals 14 residues. CDR1 and CDR2 from the germline V gene are LGHNT and FRNRAP. The CDR3 region is CASGFGTANTEAFF. The CDR3 nucleotides are TGTGCTAGTGGTTTCGGGACAGCGAACACTGAAGCTTTCTTT.

This clonotype has more than one count but fewer than ten. The chain links TRBV29-1 to TRBJ2-1; D perhaps matches TRBD2 (7 bases). CDR1 and CDR2 (germline): SQVTM, ANQGSEA. The V gene lost 7 bases and the J gene lost 4 bases, with 14 bases spanning the gap. This CDR3 is built from 13 residues. CDR3 coding DNA: TGCAGCGCCCGGGGGGACATTTACAATGAGCAGTTCTTC. Protein: CSARGDIYNEQFF.

In its sample, this clonotype was seen a few times. This chain connects TRBV20-1 to TRBJ1-5; 9 bases map to TRBD1. The germline V gene encodes CDR1 DFQATT and CDR2 SNEGSKA (reference sequence). CDR3 length: 15 amino acids. The V gene end was trimmed by 1 base and the J gene end by 7 bases; junction bases not matched to a gene: 8. The CDR3, as DNA: TGCAGTGCTAGAGCCTCGGACAGGGGTTGGCAGCCCCAGCATTTT. Translation: CSARASDRGWQPQHF.

As for this clonotype: Just one base apart from a much larger clone, this may be a read error. The DNA of the CDR3 is TGTGCCAGCAGCGATCCGGGAAAGGGATGGAACGAGCAGTACTTC. Amino acid sequence: CASSDPGKGWNEQYF. This rearrangement joins TRBV5-4 to TRBJ2-7, with a possible D match to TRBD2 (5 bases). The V end lost 4 bases, the J end lost 5 bases, and 19 bases lay between the germline ends. This CDR3 is 15 amino acids long. The germline CDR1 and CDR2 sequences are SGHNT and YYREEE (reference sequence).

This clonotype was seen repeatedly, ten times or more. This chain connects TRBV20-1 to TRBJ2-7, with D unclear. This CDR3 is built from 15 residues. The V end lost 1 base, the J end lost 2 bases, and 15 bases lay between the germline ends. Germline CDR1 is DFQATT and CDR2 is SNEGSKA (reference sequence). The CDR3 spells CSARARNGPTYEQYF. The DNA for the CDR3 is TGCAGTGCTAGAGCAAGGAACGGACCCACCTACGAGCAGTACTTC.

This clonotype was observed at least ten times. The CDR3 DNA reads as TGTGCCAGCAGTTTATGGGGCGGGGGGGCCCCCAATGAGCAGTTCTTC. It yields the protein CASSLWGGGAPNEQFF. The chain has TRBV28 and TRBJ2-1; 9 bases match TRBD2. Germline loops: CDR1 MDHEN, CDR2 SYDVKM. Trimming removed 0 bases from V and 6 bases from J; junction bases left unmatched: 6. The CDR3 runs 16 residues.

This clonotype was seen repeatedly, ten times or more. The rearrangement links TRBV29-1 to TRBJ1-6, with unresolved D. The length of the CDR3 is 15 residues. From germline, CDR1 is SQVTM and CDR2 ANQGSEA. With 4 bases removed from V and 7 bases from J, the gap between germline ends came to 17 bases. In DNA, the CDR3 is TGCAGCGTTGCTGACAATCCAACCCCGAATTCACCCCTCCACTTT. This codes for CSVADNPTPNSPLHF. The full variable domain, completed using reference TRBV29-1 and TRBJ1-6, is SAVISQKPSRDICQRGTSLTIQCQVDSQVTMMFWYRQQPGQSLTLIATANQGSEATYESGFVIDKFPISRPNLTFSTLTVSNMSPEDSSIYLCSVADNPTPNSPLHFGNGTRLTVT.

This clonotype has more than one count but fewer than ten. The chain uses TRBV2 and TRBJ2-4; D remains unclear. The CDR3 spans 17 residues. Germline CDR1 reads SNHLY; CDR2 reads FYNNEI. V dropped 1 base and J dropped 1 base, with 14 bases sitting between them. The CDR3 region is CASSEGDRAFAKNIQYF. CDR3 DNA: TGTGCCAGCAGTGAAGGTGATAGGGCGTTTGCCAAAAACATTCAGTACTTC.

This clonotype was observed at least ten times. The chain combines TRBV6-5 with TRBJ2-7; 9 bases map to TRBD1. This CDR3 has 16 amino acids. The V segment lost 8 bases and the J segment 2 bases; nucleotides outside the gene matches: 13. The germline gives CDR1 MNHEY, CDR2 SVGAGI. The CDR3 reads CASHRGTGKIAYEQYF. CDR3 nucleotide sequence: TGTGCCAGCCATCGGGGGACAGGGAAGATAGCCTACGAGCAGTACTTC.

Regarding this clonotype: Given a much more abundant clone one base away, this may be a read error. For the CDR3, the DNA is TGTGCCATCAGTGACTCGGTCAGAACTAACTATGGCTGCACCTTC. This translates into CAISDSVRTNYGCTF. The chain uses TRBV10-3 and TRBJ1-2; D is undetermined. CDR1 is ENHRY and CDR2 is SYGVKD in the germline V gene. CDR3 size: 15 residues.

This clonotype appeared many times. This chain uses TRBV11-2 with TRBJ2-2; D is perhaps TRBD1 or TRBD2 (5 bases each). The CDR3 length is 16 residues. Germline V gene lookup returns CDR1 SGHAT and CDR2 FQNNGV. The V and J ends lost 3 bases and 2 bases respectively, with 13 bases between them. CDR3 sequence: CASSFSGTHNTGELFF. CDR3 DNA sequence: TGTGCCAGCAGCTTCTCCGGGACCCACAACACCGGGGAGCTGTTTTTT.